This TCR beta chain is drawn from a study of cytomegalovirus exposure and HLA in healthy donors. Background on the study: A previous analysis identified 95 million to 120 million unique TCR beta sequences derived from 180 million or so T cells. General study points: Information on immune exposure was restricted to one variable (CMV serostatus).

Primers included in the PCR were 60 Vbeta and 13 Jbeta primers. Some clones are missing from TCRdb's copy, which holds only in-frame ones; the method was immunoSEQ multiplex PCR. Found here are 150,000 to 200,000 clones, more than 75% of them singletons; the top ten hold roughly 15%. About this clone itself: Its antigen is unidentified.

Trimming removed 2 bases from V and 7 bases from J; junction bases left unmatched: 1. This CDR3 has 14 residues. CDR1 and CDR2 (germline): MNHEY, SVGAGI. The rearrangement links TRBV6-5 to TRBJ1-4; 10 nucleotides line up with TRBD1. The clonotype comes from a woman aged 25 to 39 in good health and CMV-seropositive. Sequenced material: PBMCs. The CDR3 sequence is CASSYRDRGEKLFF. Here the CDR3 DNA reads TGTGCCAGCAGTTACCGGGACAGGGGTGAAAAACTGTTTTTT.